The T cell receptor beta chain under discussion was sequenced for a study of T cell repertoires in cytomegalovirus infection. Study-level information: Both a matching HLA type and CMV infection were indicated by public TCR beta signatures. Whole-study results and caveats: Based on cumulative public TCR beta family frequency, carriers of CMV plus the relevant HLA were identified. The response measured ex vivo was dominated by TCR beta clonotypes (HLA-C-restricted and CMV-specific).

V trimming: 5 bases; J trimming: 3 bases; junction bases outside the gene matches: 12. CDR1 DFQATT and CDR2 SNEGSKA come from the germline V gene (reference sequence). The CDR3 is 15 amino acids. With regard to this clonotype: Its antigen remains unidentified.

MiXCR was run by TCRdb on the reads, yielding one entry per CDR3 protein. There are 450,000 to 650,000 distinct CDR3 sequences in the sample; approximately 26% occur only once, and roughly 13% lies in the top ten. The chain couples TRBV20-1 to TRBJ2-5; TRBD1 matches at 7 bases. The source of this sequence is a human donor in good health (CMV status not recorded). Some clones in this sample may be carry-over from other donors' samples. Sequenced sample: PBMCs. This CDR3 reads CSAPSSRTGEETQYF. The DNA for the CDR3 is TGCAGTGCTCCCTCTTCTCGTACAGGGGAAGAGACCCAGTACTTC.